The rows below give T cell receptor beta chains drawn from one sample of a study of T cell repertoires in cytomegalovirus infection. MiXCR was run by TCRdb on the reads, yielding one entry per CDR3 protein. Of over 150,000 distinct CDR3 sequences in the sample, about a sixth were seen once. The sample was CD8+ T cells from PBMCs. These receptor sequences come from a human donor in good health (CMV status not recorded). Some clones in this sample may be carry-over from other donors' samples. Both conserved end residues are trimmed from each CDR3.

V: TRBV20-1; J: TRBJ2-3; CDR3: SAGDGGQVADTQY
V: TRBV7-9; J: TRBJ2-7; CDR3: ASSSRDRGPPEQY
V: TRBV27; J: TRBJ2-3; CDR3: ASSFGRGLNTQY
V: TRBV7-2; J: TRBJ2-3; CDR3: ASSRGQGTTDTQY
V: TRBV7-2; J: TRBJ1-6; CDR3: ASSLDVRRRGSPLH
V: TRBV12-3/TRBV12-4; J: TRBJ2-3; CDR3: ASRPTWGLDADTQY
V: TRBV29-1; J: TRBJ1-5; CDR3: SVRDSNQPQH
V: TRBV10-3; J: TRBJ2-1; CDR3: AAHTSGTYNEQF
V: TRBV7-9; J: TRBJ2-7; CDR3: ASSPQGRSSYEQY
V: TRBV12-3/TRBV12-4; J: TRBJ2-1; CDR3: ASSSPPHEQF
V: TRBV7-9; J: TRBJ2-7; CDR3: ASSEQGAYEQY
V: TRBV7-6; J: TRBJ2-7; CDR3: ASSPQFGGASYEQY
V: TRBV6-2/TRBV6-3; J: TRBJ2-7; CDR3: ASRSDRGRGEQY
V: TRBV4-3; J: TRBJ1-1; CDR3: ASSQDFEGYTEAF
V: TRBV14; J: TRBJ1-3; CDR3: ASSQGHQSSGNTIY
V: TRBV6-2/TRBV6-3; J: TRBJ1-5; CDR3: ASTLGTGIQPQH
V: TRBV29-1; J: TRBJ2-3; CDR3: SVVGSGGFLSTDTQY
V: TRBV14; J: TRBJ2-3; CDR3: ASSPEIRVRTDTQY
V: TRBV6-2/TRBV6-3; J: TRBJ2-3; CDR3: ASSYNERGATDTQY
V: TRBV19; J: TRBJ2-1; CDR3: ASSRQGYNEQF
V: TRBV20-1; J: TRBJ2-5; CDR3: SARGAVAGFEKTQY
V: TRBV4-3; J: TRBJ2-1; CDR3: ASSQGTGTGNNEQF
V: TRBV7-9; J: TRBJ2-4; CDR3: ASTGPKNIQY
V: TRBV20-1; J: TRBJ1-2; CDR3: SARDGAGKVGGYT
V: TRBV30; J: TRBJ2-2; CDR3: AWSVVGADTGELF
V: TRBV7-8; J: TRBJ2-1; CDR3: ASTPVGLRPPNEQF